This T cell receptor beta chain originates from a study of cytomegalovirus exposure and HLA in healthy donors. General study points: Most subjects had HLA-A and HLA-B alleles reportedly predicted accurately by TCR beta sequences. Evidence from a later analysis indicated that most CMV-associated TCR beta chains looked HLA-restricted.

Amplification used 60 Vbeta primers and 13 Jbeta primers. Profiled with immunoSEQ multiplex PCR; TCRdb holds only in-frame clones, not every one. Of around 190,000 clones listed, around a tenth were seen once; the top ten hold over 1%. The J segment lost 1 base and the V segment lost 5 bases, leaving 3 bases of the junction unmatched. The CDR3 totals 15 residues. The germline V gene encodes CDR1 LGHNT and CDR2 FRNRAP. In its sample, this clone was seen once. No antigen is known for it. The TCR sequence derives from a woman aged 25 to 39 in good health and CMV-seropositive. The chain uses TRBV12-5 and TRBJ2-3; 10 nucleotides align to TRBD2. The sample comprised PBMCs. The CDR3 here is CASGPGTSGTDTQYF. The CDR3 region has the DNA TGTGCTAGTGGTCCCGGGACTAGCGGCACAGATACGCAGTATTTT.